This T cell receptor beta chain was sequenced for a study of monozygotic twins with cystic fibrosis. Study summary: Approximately 2.8 micrograms of fragmented DNA underwent around 15 PCR cycles for library preparation.

Germline loops: CDR1 SQVTM, CDR2 ANQGSEA. The CDR3 covers 12 residues. V lost 7 bases, J lost 12 bases, and 12 bases stayed unmatched. Libraries were prepared by immunoSEQ multiplex PCR; TCRdb keeps only in-frame clonotypes and omits some of them. The repertoire consists of roughly 14,000 clones, with just under 95% occurring once and the leading ten covering 9.3%. V and J are TRBV29-1 and TRBJ2-4; 7 bases agree with TRBD2. Sequencing was performed on blood. The clonotype was recovered from a girl under 10 years old with cystic fibrosis. As DNA, the CDR3 is TGCAGCGCGCGCCGCGGGAGCGGCGGTCAGTACTTC. Its protein is CSARRGSGGQYF.